The 25 T cell receptor beta chains reported below all come from one sample, sequenced in a study of human T cells and chemical hapten exposure. The template was total RNA from unfractionated whole blood. TCRdb reanalysed the 5' RACE reads using MiXCR and keeps one entry per CDR3 protein. The repertoire has 110,000 or so distinct CDR3 sequences, approximately 20% of them found once; the top ten carry 2.8%. Receptor source: a human donor in good health.

The V gene is TRBV20-1, the J gene TRBJ2-7; 8 bases line up with TRBD1. This CDR3 is 13 amino acids long. V was pared by 2 bases and J by 6 bases, with 6 bases of the junction left unmatched. In germline, CDR1 is DFQATT, CDR2 SNEGSKA (reference sequence). The CDR3 sequence: CSARFPGGSEQYF. In DNA form, the CDR3 reads TGCAGTGCTAGATTTCCAGGGGGCAGCGAGCAGTACTTC.

CDR3 residues: CASSADRGINQPQHF. The CDR3 DNA sequence: TGTGCCAGCTCTGCGGACAGGGGAATCAATCAGCCCCAGCATTTT. The rearrangement uses TRBV6-5 and TRBJ1-5, with TRBD1 matching 9 bases. The germline CDR1 and CDR2 sequences are MNHEY and SVGAGI. The CDR3 is 15 residues long. After removal of 8 bases from V and 3 bases from J, the junction contained 8 bases not matched to a gene.

V gene TRBV14 combines with J gene TRBJ1-1; possibly TRBD1 for D (5 bases). V lost 4 bases and J lost 0, with 18 bases in between. This CDR3 is built from 17 residues. Germline CDR1 and CDR2: SGHDN and FVKESK. For the CDR3, the DNA is TGTGCCAGCAGCCCCAACCGGGTCGGGACTCTGAACACTGAAGCTTTCTTT. As protein: CASSPNRVGTLNTEAFF.

CDR3 protein: CSAKRPGPITAKNIQYF. The CDR3, as DNA: TGCAGTGCAAAAAGACCGGGCCCCATCACAGCCAAAAACATTCAGTACTTC. J is TRBJ2-4 and V is TRBV20-1; D unclear. Germline V gene lookup returns CDR1 DFQATT and CDR2 SNEGSKA (reference sequence). The CDR3 extends over 17 amino acids. Deletions cut 6 bases from V and 0 bases from J, with 21 bases between.

The chain has TRBV7-9 and TRBJ1-4; D may be TRBD1 (5 bases). The CDR3 is made up of 12 amino acids. In germline, CDR1 is SEHNR, CDR2 FQNEAQ (reference sequence). The V end lost 5 bases, the J end lost 8 bases, and 9 bases lay between the germline ends. CDR3 in amino acids: CASSPGGEKLFF. The CDR3 nucleotides are TGTGCCAGCAGCCCCGGGGGAGAAAAACTGTTTTTT.

CDR3 in DNA: TGCGCCAGCAGTGAGTCGAGGGCCCCCCAAGAGACCCAGTACTTC. Its translation: CASSESRAPQETQYF. This chain connects TRBV10-2 to TRBJ2-5, with D perhaps TRBD2 (5 bases). Germline CDR1 reads WSHSY; CDR2 reads SAAADI. V was pared by 0 bases and J by 1 base, with 9 bases between. CDR3 length equals 15 residues.

The chain combines TRBV12-3 or TRBV12-4 with TRBJ2-2, with D possibly TRBD2 on 5 matching bases. V dropped 7 bases and J dropped 6 bases, with 18 bases sitting between them. This CDR3 has 15 residues. Here the CDR3 reads CASILGMSIAGELFF. CDR3 DNA sequence: TGTGCCAGCATCCTCGGGATGAGCATTGCCGGGGAGCTGTTTTTT.

The gene calls are TRBV6-2 or TRBV6-3 and TRBJ1-5; TRBD1 matches at 7 bases. Unmatched junction bases numbered 9, after V lost 0 bases and J lost 4 bases. This CDR3 spans 17 amino acids. Germline assignment: CDR1 MNHEY and CDR2 SVGEGT. CDR3 bases: TGTGCCAGCAGTTACTCGGGGGCGGGACAGCGAAATCAGCCCCAGCATTTT. Translated, it gives CASSYSGAGQRNQPQHF.

The chain uses TRBV20-1 and TRBJ2-7, with TRBD1 matching 10 bases. CDR3 length: 15 residues. Looked up from germline, CDR1 is DFQATT and CDR2 is SNEGSKA (reference sequence). Losses at the gene ends were 6 bases for V and 4 bases for J; bases not matched to a gene: 12. In DNA form, the CDR3 reads TGCAGTGCCCGAGACCCGACAGGGGGCCGGTACGAGCAGTACTTC. Its translation is CSARDPTGGRYEQYF.

The chain couples TRBV12-3 or TRBV12-4 to TRBJ1-4; weak D call: TRBD1 (6 bases). There are 15 residues in the CDR3. The ends were cut back, 8 bases at V and 2 bases at J, with 15 bases in the middle. The chain's CDR3 is CASGVQGRTNEKLFF. As DNA, the CDR3 is TGTGCCAGCGGCGTACAGGGCCGGACTAATGAAAAACTGTTTTTT.

The rearrangement uses TRBV7-8 and TRBJ2-1; D is unclear. Trimming removed 3 bases at V and 0 bases at J, with 15 bases between. CDR3 length: 17 amino acids. Looked up from germline, CDR1 is SGHVS and CDR2 is FQNEAQ. CDR3 DNA sequence: TGTGCCAGCAGCTTTAGCCGGGCCCTAAGCTCCTACAATGAGCAGTTCTTC. Protein: CASSFSRALSSYNEQFF.

This clonotype showed up just a few times. The chain uses TRBV29-1 and TRBJ2-7; the D call may be TRBD1 or TRBD2 (6 bases each). Between the trimmed V and J ends, which lost 7 bases and 3 bases, there was a span of 16 bases. CDR3 length: 13 residues. The germline V gene encodes CDR1 SQVTM and CDR2 ANQGSEA. Here the CDR3 reads CSAGGGFLYEQYF. CDR3 DNA sequence: TGCAGCGCTGGAGGGGGGTTCCTCTACGAGCAGTACTTC.

The chain carries TRBV5-1 and TRBJ2-4; possible D gene TRBD2, 6 bases. V lost 0 bases, J lost 1 base, and 17 bases lay in between. This CDR3 is built from 18 residues. Germline CDR1 is SGHRS and CDR2 is YFSETQ. This CDR3 reads CASSLEGLAHRAKNIQYF. CDR3 sequence (DNA): TGCGCCAGCAGCTTGGAGGGCCTAGCGCACCGGGCCAAAAACATTCAGTACTTC.

The chain uses TRBV14 and TRBJ2-1; 13 bases map to TRBD2. V lost 6 bases, J lost 1 base, and 12 bases stayed unmatched. The CDR3 is 19 residues long. CDR1 and CDR2 (germline): SGHDN, FVKESK. The CDR3 sequence: CASSIKTGLAGLSYNEQFF. The CDR3 nucleotides are TGTGCCAGCAGTATCAAAACGGGACTAGCGGGACTGTCCTACAATGAGCAGTTCTTC.

This clonotype was seen repeatedly, ten times or more. The rearrangement uses TRBV6-5 and TRBJ2-7; TRBD1 matches at 7 bases. The length of the CDR3 is 15 residues. Losses at the gene ends were 4 bases for V and 7 bases for J; bases not matched to a gene: 13. Germline CDR1 and CDR2: MNHEY and SVGAGI. CDR3 sequence (DNA): TGTGCCAGCAGTTTTCAAACCGGACAGGTTGGAGAGCAGTACTTC. Amino acids: CASSFQTGQVGEQYF.

This rearrangement joins TRBV27 to TRBJ1-5; D is ambiguous. Germline assignment: CDR1 MNHEY and CDR2 SMNVEV (reference sequence). The CDR3 has 14 amino acids. V dropped 5 bases and J dropped 0 bases, with 8 bases sitting between them. The CDR3 protein is CASSPATSNQPQHF. DNA for the CDR3: TGTGCCAGCAGTCCGGCCACTAGCAATCAGCCCCAGCATTTT.

This chain uses TRBV28 with TRBJ2-5, with D unclear. With 1 base removed from V and 2 bases from J, the gap between germline ends came to 11 bases. This CDR3 spans 15 amino acids. Germline CDR1 MDHEN, CDR2 SYDVKM. CDR3: CASSLSSAHQETQYF. The CDR3 DNA follows: TGTGCCAGCAGTTTATCGTCGGCCCATCAAGAGACCCAGTACTTC. Complete variable domain (other parts from reference TRBV28 and TRBJ2-5): DVKVTQSSRYLVKRTGEKVFLECVQDMDHENMFWYRQDPGLGLRLIYFSYDVKMKEKGDIPEGYSVSREKKERFSLILESASTNQTSMYLCASSLSSAHQETQYFGPGTRLLVL.

This clonotype occurred a few times. The chain combines TRBV5-4 with TRBJ2-1; 9 nucleotides line up with TRBD2. Unmatched junction bases numbered 9, after V lost 1 base and J lost 4 bases. This CDR3 spans 17 amino acids. Germline V gene sequence: CDR1 SGHNT, CDR2 YYREEE (reference sequence). The CDR3, as DNA: TGTGCCAGCAGCTTGTCCCTAGCGGGACCCCTTTACAATGAGCAGTTCTTC. Translating it yields CASSLSLAGPLYNEQFF.

This clonotype appeared a few times. The gene calls are TRBV11-2 and TRBJ2-1; no clear D gene. The V end lost 1 base, the J end lost 7 bases, and 8 bases lay between the germline ends. The germline V gene encodes CDR1 SGHAT and CDR2 FQNNGV. This CDR3 region has 13 residues. The CDR3 nucleotides read TGTGCCAGCAGCTTAGCCTTGAAGAATGAGCAGTTCTTC. It yields the protein CASSLALKNEQFF. The variable domain in full, with the rest retrieved from reference TRBV11-2 and TRBJ2-1, is EAGVAQSPRYKIIEKRQSVAFWCNPISGHATLYWYQQILGQGPKLLIQFQNNGVVDDSQLPKDRFSAERLKGVDSTLKIQPAKLEDSAVYLCASSLALKNEQFFGPGTRLTVL.

This clonotype was recorded a few times. The CDR3 DNA reads as TGTGCCAGCAGCTTAGATTTGGCCCTACCCTACGAGCAGTACTTC. It yields the protein CASSLDLALPYEQYF. V and J are TRBV11-2 and TRBJ2-7, with D uncertain. In germline, CDR1 is SGHAT, CDR2 FQNNGV. This CDR3 region has 15 residues. Trimming cost V 0 bases and J 2 bases, with 11 bases left between them.

This sequence joins TRBV7-9 and TRBJ2-3, with D perhaps matching TRBD1 or TRBD2 (5 bases each). The CDR3 length is 11 residues. Germline CDR1 and CDR2: SEHNR and FQNEAQ (reference sequence). The CDR3 spells CATGRTDTQYF. The CDR3 DNA sequence: TGTGCGACGGGGCGGACAGATACGCAGTATTTT.

A few counts support this clonotype. V and J are TRBV3-1 and TRBJ1-1; TRBD1 might be the D (6 bases). The CDR3 loop spans 14 amino acids. V was cut by 4 bases and J by 5 bases, with 14 bases left in between. Germline lookup yields CDR1 LGHDT and CDR2 YNNKEL (reference sequence). The CDR3 DNA sequence: TGTGCCAGCAGCCTGGGGGGGCTCGTAACTGAAGCTTTCTTT. It encodes CASSLGGLVTEAFF. Complete variable domain (other parts from reference TRBV3-1 and TRBJ1-1): DTAVSQTPKYLVTQMGNDKSIKCEQNLGHDTMYWYKQDSKKFLKIMFSYNNKELIINETVPNRFSPKSPDKAHLNLHINSLELGDSAVYFCASSLGGLVTEAFFGQGTRLTVV.

In this sample, this clonotype turned up a few times. The V gene is TRBV5-6, the J gene TRBJ2-3; unclear D gene. Germline V lookup: CDR1 SGHDT, CDR2 YYEEEE. V was trimmed by 0 bases and J by 2 bases, leaving 10 bases between them. The CDR3 is 15 amino acids. CDR3 in amino acids: CASSLETRNTDTQYF. The CDR3 nucleotides read TGTGCCAGCAGCTTGGAGACGCGGAACACAGATACGCAGTATTTT.

The chain uses TRBV5-1 and TRBJ1-2, with 9 bases that match TRBD1. CDR1 is SGHRS and CDR2 is YFSETQ in the germline V gene. The CDR3 covers 16 residues. Losses at the gene ends were 0 bases for V and 6 bases for J; bases not matched to a gene: 9. In DNA form, the CDR3 reads TGCGCCAGCAGCTTGGAGGGGACAGGGAGTAGCGATGGCTACACCTTC. Its translation: CASSLEGTGSSDGYTF. Full variable domain (outside the CDR3, taken from reference TRBV5-1 and TRBJ1-2): KAGVTQTPRYLIKTRGQQVTLSCSPISGHRSVSWYQQTPGQGLQFLFEYFSETQRNKGNFPGRFSGRQFSNSRSEMNVSTLELGDSALYLCASSLEGTGSSDGYTFGSGTRLTVV.

This clonotype was counted only a few times. This chain connects TRBV5-1 to TRBJ1-1, with D possibly matching TRBD1 (6 bases). This CDR3 contains 11 residues. The germline gives CDR1 SGHRS, CDR2 YFSETQ. The germline V and J ends were trimmed by 2 bases and 8 bases, with 7 bases remaining between them. The CDR3 reads CASSFDREAFF. The CDR3 nucleotides are TGCGCCAGCAGCTTCGACAGGGAAGCTTTCTTT.